A single sample gave rise to the 12 T cell receptor beta chains below, sequenced in a study of cytomegalovirus exposure and HLA in healthy donors. The protocol was immunoSEQ multiplex PCR, while the TCRdb copy is restricted to in-frame clones and leaves out a portion. The sample lists some 100,000 clones, 80% to 90% occurring once. The sample comprised PBMCs. These receptor sequences come from a young man in good health and CMV-seropositive.

This chain uses TRBV11-2 with TRBJ2-7; no definite D call. The length of the CDR3 is 15 residues. CDR1 is SGHAT, CDR2 FQNNGV, per germline. V gave up 5 bases and J gave up 4 bases, with 18 bases separating them. DNA for the CDR3: TGTGCCAGCAGCCCGGGTCCCGAAGGCTATTACGAGCAGTACTTC. Translated: CASSPGPEGYYEQYF.

The chain links TRBV29-1 to TRBJ2-7, with 8 positions matching TRBD1. CDR1 is SQVTM, CDR2 ANQGSEA, per germline. V lost 6 bases to trimming and J lost 0 bases; unmatched junction nucleotides: 13. This CDR3 is built from 16 residues. This CDR3 is CSVIPARTGSSYEQYF. The CDR3 bases are TGCAGCGTAATCCCCGCTCGGACAGGGAGCTCCTACGAGCAGTACTTC.

The chain links TRBV28 to TRBJ1-5, with TRBD1 matching 12 bases. After removal of 5 bases from V and 5 bases from J, the junction contained 13 bases not matched to a gene. There are 18 residues in the CDR3. Per the germline V gene, CDR1 is MDHEN and CDR2 is SYDVKM. The CDR3 DNA reads as TGTGCCAGCAGTCTATACTCGTGGGACAGGGGGCAGGATCAGCCCCAGCATTTT. This encodes CASSLYSWDRGQDQPQHF.

This chain links TRBV19 with TRBJ2-7, with D perhaps matching TRBD1 (6 bases). V was shortened by 5 bases and J by 9 bases, with 14 bases between the two germline ends. The CDR3 is made up of 12 amino acids. The germline CDR1 and CDR2 sequences are LNHDA and SQIVND (reference sequence). The CDR3 nucleotides are TGTGCCAGTAGTCAGACAGGTCCGGTGCAGTACTTC. It is translated as CASSQTGPVQYF.

V is TRBV7-9 and J is TRBJ1-1; D is undetermined. Germline V gives CDR1 SEHNR, CDR2 FQNEAQ (reference sequence). The CDR3 runs 15 residues. V was shortened by 5 bases and J by 1 base, with 14 bases between the two germline ends. Here the CDR3 DNA reads TGTGCCAGCAGCCGGACTTGGCAGACGAACACTGAAGCTTTCTTT. Its translation: CASSRTWQTNTEAFF.

The chain has TRBV20-1 and TRBJ2-5; D is unresolved. The CDR3 runs 11 residues. Germline CDR1 is DFQATT and CDR2 is SNEGSKA (reference sequence). Between the trimmed V and J ends, which lost 4 bases and 1 base, there was a span of 4 bases. The CDR3 reads CSAILQETQYF. CDR3 coding DNA: TGCAGTGCTATTCTCCAAGAGACCCAGTACTTC.

The V and J genes are TRBV5-5 and TRBJ1-4; weak D call: TRBD1 (6 bases). This CDR3 is 15 amino acids long. The V end lost 3 bases, the J end lost 4 bases, and 13 bases lay between the germline ends. The germline V gene encodes CDR1 SGHKS and CDR2 YYEKEE (reference sequence). The CDR3 DNA is TGTGCCAGCAGCTGGGTCGACAGGCGTAATGAAAAACTGTTTTTT. Protein sequence: CASSWVDRRNEKLFF.

This clone occurred once. V and J are TRBV6-5 and TRBJ2-2; D perhaps matches TRBD1 (7 bases). CDR3 length: 14 amino acids. Deletions cut 8 bases from V and 6 bases from J, with 16 bases between. The V gene's germline CDR1 is MNHEY and CDR2 SVGAGI. The chain's CDR3 is CASGAGGGAGELFF. The CDR3 DNA sequence: TGTGCCAGCGGCGCAGGGGGAGGAGCCGGGGAGCTGTTTTTT.

V is TRBV6-4 and J is TRBJ1-1, with D possibly matching TRBD1 (5 bases). Germline V gene sequence: CDR1 MRHNA, CDR2 SNTAGT. Between the trimmed V and J ends, which lost 6 bases and 5 bases, there was a span of 13 bases. This CDR3 contains 13 residues. The CDR3 loop reads CASSAQGGTEAFF. The CDR3 DNA sequence: TGTGCCAGCAGCGCTCAGGGTGGGACTGAAGCTTTCTTT.

The V and J genes are TRBV15 and TRBJ2-3; D is ambiguous. This CDR3 spans 15 amino acids. V was trimmed by 5 bases and J by 2 bases, leaving 14 bases between them. The germline V gene has CDR1 LNHNV and CDR2 YYDKDF (reference sequence). CDR3 region: CATSGSRAHTDTQYF. The DNA for the CDR3 is TGTGCCACCAGCGGGTCTAGAGCCCACACAGATACGCAGTATTTT.

V and J are TRBV5-4 and TRBJ1-5, with a tentative D call TRBD1 (5 bases). V lost 0 bases and J 2 bases, leaving 9 bases between the germline ends. This CDR3 is 15 amino acids long. Germline lookup yields CDR1 SGHNT and CDR2 YYREEE (reference sequence). The CDR3 DNA reads TGTGCCAGCAGCTTGGGGGGGGAGGGCAATCAGCCCCAGCATTTT. This sequence encodes CASSLGGEGNQPQHF.

The rearrangement uses TRBV11-3 and TRBJ1-1, with D possibly matching TRBD1 (6 bases). V lost 8 bases, J lost 9 bases, and 13 bases lay in between. CDR1 is SGHNT and CDR2 is YENEEA in the germline V gene. The CDR3 contains 11 residues. The CDR3 spells CASSSDSQAFF. The DNA of the CDR3 is TGTGCCAGCTCATCGGACAGTCAAGCTTTCTTT.